These T cell receptor beta chains were read from a single sample in a study of blood T cell repertoires in COVID-19. Measured with immunoSEQ multiplex PCR; TCRdb has only the in-frame clones, and not every one. The table has about 300,000 clones, roughly 86% seen once. The sample consisted of peripheral blood. Receptors were obtained from a woman under 40 with COVID-19, enrolled during active disease. The CDR3 runs from the conserved cysteine through the conserved F or W. The D gene is left open where the match is weak. The size entry is marked missing in some rows and otherwise reads once, few, many or a size class.

j_call | clone_size | v_call | d_call | cdr3_aa | cdr3_nt
TRBJ1-5 | NA | TRBV7-2 | TRBD1 | CASSLGGQGNQPQHF | TGTGCCAGCAGCTTAGGGGGACAGGGGAATCAGCCCCAGCATTTT
TRBJ1-6 | few | TRBV13 | NA | CASSSKRVLSYNSPLHF | TGTGCCAGCAGCTCGAAGCGGGTCCTCTCCTATAATTCACCCCTCCACTTT
TRBJ2-7 | NA | TRBV27 | NA | CASSSSGDGNEQYF | TGTGCCAGCAGTTCCTCAGGGGACGGGAACGAGCAGTACTTC
TRBJ1-1 | NA | TRBV5-6 | TRBD1 | CASSWLRGTEAFF | TGTGCCAGCAGCTGGCTCAGGGGGACTGAAGCTTTCTTT
TRBJ1-1 | NA | TRBV4-1 | NA | CASSQGIPGLNTEAFF | TGCGCCAGCAGCCAAGGAATCCCAGGGCTGAACACTGAAGCTTTCTTT
TRBJ2-7 | NA | TRBV5-1 | TRBD2 | CASSLDASGATTYEQYF | TGCGCCAGCAGCTTGGATGCTAGCGGGGCGACTACCTACGAGCAGTACTTC
TRBJ2-5 | NA | TRBV5-6 | NA | CASSSISPQSRQETQYF | TGTGCCAGCAGCTCAATAAGCCCCCAAAGTAGACAAGAGACCCAGTACTTC
TRBJ2-6 | NA | TRBV5-6 | NA | CASTMHGFTLWGDVLTF | TGTGCCAGCACAATGCATGGTTTTACCCTCTGGGGGGACGTCCTGACTTTC
TRBJ1-2 | NA | TRBV10-3 | NA | CATRGNEGYGYTF | TGTGCCACCCGGGGTAATGAGGGCTATGGCTACACCTTC
TRBJ1-6 | few | TRBV7-9 | TRBD1 | CASRQGYEGSPLHF | TGTGCCAGCAGACAGGGGTATGAAGGTTCACCCCTCCACTTT
TRBJ2-3 | NA | TRBV2 | NA | CASSEARKTSTDTQYF | TGTGCCAGCAGTGAAGCACGCAAAACTAGCACAGATACGCAGTATTTT
TRBJ1-4 | NA | TRBV6-2/TRBV6-3 | TRBD1 | CASSYSDRVSEKLFF | TGTGCCAGCAGTTACTCTGACAGGGTGAGCGAAAAACTGTTTTTT
TRBJ2-3 | NA | TRBV9 | NA | CASSAPHNPLTDTQYF | TGTGCCAGCAGCGCCCCACATAACCCCCTCACAGATACGCAGTATTTT
TRBJ1-3 | NA | TRBV10-1 | NA | CASSDPGFGGSGNTIYF | TGCGCCAGCAGTGACCCGGGCTTCGGGGGCTCTGGAAACACCATATATTTT
TRBJ2-7 | NA | TRBV11-3 | NA | CASSPGVPNPYEQYF | TGTGCCAGCAGCCCAGGGGTCCCTAACCCCTACGAGCAGTACTTC
TRBJ1-1 | NA | TRBV14 | TRBD1 | CASSQLGQAIIVNTEAFF | TGTGCCAGCAGCCAACTGGGACAGGCCATTATCGTGAACACTGAAGCTTTCTTT
TRBJ2-7 | NA | TRBV7-2 | TRBD2 | CASSFPSGAISYEQYF | TGTGCCAGCAGCTTTCCGAGCGGGGCCATCTCCTACGAGCAGTACTTC
TRBJ2-7 | once | TRBV14 | NA | CASSHAGRGSIYEQYF | TGTGCCAGCAGCCATGCCGGCAGGGGAAGTATCTACGAGCAGTACTTC
TRBJ2-7 | NA | TRBV9 | TRBD1 | CASSAGTDVSYEQYF | TGTGCCAGCAGCGCCGGGACAGATGTCTCCTACGAGCAGTACTTC
TRBJ1-5 | NA | TRBV7-8 | TRBD1 | CASSPGQGVFFNQPQHF | TGTGCCAGCAGCCCTGGACAGGGGGTCTTCTTCAATCAGCCCCAGCATTTT
TRBJ1-5 | NA | TRBV4-3 | NA | CASSQADNQPQHF | TGCGCCAGCAGCCAAGCAGATAATCAGCCCCAGCATTTT
TRBJ1-1 | NA | TRBV6-5 | NA | CASRGQYSEAFF | TGTGCCAGCAGAGGACAGTACTCTGAAGCTTTCTTT
TRBJ1-1 | once | TRBV29-1 | TRBD1 | CSGLGQGTEAFF | TGCAGCGGGCTAGGACAGGGCACTGAAGCTTTCTTT
TRBJ1-2 | NA | TRBV6-5 | TRBD1 | CASSYSLQGNYGYTF | TGTGCCAGCAGTTACTCTCTACAGGGGAACTATGGCTACACCTTC
TRBJ1-2 | NA | TRBV19 | NA | CASSSTGSGYTF | TGTGCCAGTAGTTCCACAGGGAGTGGCTACACCTTC
TRBJ1-1 | NA | TRBV2 | NA | CASGVRNTEAFF | TGTGCCAGCGGAGTGAGAAACACTGAAGCTTTCTTT
TRBJ1-5 | NA | TRBV28 | TRBD1 | CAITGTGTSQPQHF | TGTGCCATTACCGGGACAGGGACGTCTCAGCCCCAGCATTTT
TRBJ1-6 | once | TRBV2 | NA | CASSLSGVVDNSPLHF | TGTGCCAGCAGTTTATCAGGGGTAGTTGATAATTCACCCCTCCACTTT
TRBJ2-7 | NA | TRBV12-3/TRBV12-4 | TRBD1 | CASSLEGANEQYF | TGTGCCAGCAGTTTAGAGGGGGCCAACGAGCAGTACTTC
TRBJ2-1 | NA | TRBV11-3 | NA | CASSLLVSAYNEQFF | TGTGCCAGCAGCTTATTGGTTTCGGCCTACAATGAGCAGTTCTTC
TRBJ2-6 | NA | TRBV5-4 | NA | CASKIGAGANVLTF | TGTGCCAGCAAGATAGGGGCTGGGGCCAACGTCCTGACTTTC
TRBJ1-5 | NA | TRBV12-3/TRBV12-4 | NA | CASRSGWQPQHF | TGTGCCAGCAGGTCGGGGTGGCAGCCCCAGCATTTT
TRBJ1-2 | few | TRBV4-1 | NA | CASSQDRGVSRDGYTF | TGCGCCAGCAGCCAAGACCGCGGGGTTTCAAGGGATGGCTACACCTTC
TRBJ2-5 | NA | TRBV7-9 | TRBD2 | CASSLRLAGQETQYF | TGTGCCAGCAGTCTCCGACTAGCGGGTCAAGAGACCCAGTACTTC
TRBJ1-2 | NA | TRBV5-1 | TRBD1 | CASSQDRGYGYTF | TGCGCCAGCAGCCAAGACAGGGGCTATGGCTACACCTTC
TRBJ2-3 | NA | TRBV7-3 | TRBD2 | CASSSTSARTQYF | TGTGCCAGCAGCTCGACTAGCGCTCGTACGCAGTATTTT
TRBJ1-6 | NA | TRBV6-7 | NA | CATPGCWRVANSPLHF | TGTGCCACCCCGGGGTGTTGGAGGGTAGCTAATTCACCCCTCCACTTT
TRBJ2-7 | NA | TRBV5-1 | TRBD1 | CASSLQDRAVYEQYF | TGCGCCAGCAGCCTGCAAGACAGGGCTGTCTACGAGCAGTACTTC
TRBJ1-5 | NA | TRBV15 | NA | CATKTGHSNQPQHF | TGTGCCACCAAGACAGGACATAGCAATCAGCCCCAGCATTTT
TRBJ2-3 | NA | TRBV21-1 | NA | CASSKGNLAGVADTQYF | TGTGCCAGCAGCAAAGGGAACCTAGCGGGGGTTGCAGATACGCAGTATTTT
TRBJ1-1 | NA | TRBV27 | NA | CASSRGSEAFF | TGTGCCAGCAGCCGAGGGAGTGAAGCTTTCTTT
TRBJ1-1 | NA | TRBV5-4 | NA | CASSLPTGTIEAFF | TGTGCCAGCAGCTTACCGACAGGAACGATTGAAGCTTTCTTT
TRBJ1-6 | NA | TRBV5-6 | NA | CASSSTVNSPLHF | TGTGCCAGCAGCTCTACCGTTAATTCACCCCTCCACTTT
TRBJ1-5 | few | TRBV19 | TRBD1 | CASSIMDRAYLGGNQPQHF | TGTGCCAGTAGTATAATGGACAGGGCATACCTTGGGGGCAATCAGCCCCAGCATTTT
TRBJ1-2 | NA | TRBV15 | TRBD1 | CATSRDRGSRGYTF | TGTGCCACCAGCAGAGACAGGGGGAGTCGTGGCTACACCTTC
TRBJ1-3 | NA | TRBV5-5 | TRBD1 | CASSPGQASGNTIYF | TGTGCCAGCAGCCCCGGACAGGCCTCTGGAAACACCATATATTTT
TRBJ1-1 | NA | TRBV5-1 | NA | CASSPPTTEHTEAFF | TGCGCCAGCAGCCCTCCGACGACAGAACACACTGAAGCTTTCTTT
TRBJ1-5 | NA | TRBV3-1/TRBV3-2 | NA | CASAGADSNQPQHF | TGTGCCTCAGCAGGGGCAGACAGCAATCAGCCCCAGCATTTT
TRBJ2-3 | NA | TRBV19 | NA | CASSPGEADTQYF | TGTGCCAGTAGCCCCGGGGAGGCAGATACGCAGTATTTT
TRBJ1-2 | NA | TRBV7-8 | TRBD1 | CASSFQGDYGYTF | TGTGCCAGCAGCTTCCAGGGGGACTATGGCTACACCTTC
TRBJ2-1 | few | TRBV19 | TRBD1 | CASSILATGGDEQFF | TGTGCCAGTAGTATTTTGGCGACAGGGGGGGATGAGCAGTTCTTC
TRBJ2-2 | NA | TRBV11-2 | NA | CASSLHPGARLGELFF | TGTGCCAGCAGCTTACATCCAGGGGCTCGCCTCGGGGAGCTGTTTTTT
TRBJ1-2 | NA | TRBV6-5 | NA | CASSYLGRARTF | TGTGCCAGCAGTTACTTGGGCAGGGCGAGAACCTTC
TRBJ1-5 | NA | TRBV28 | NA | CASTPGWAVNQPQHF | TGTGCCAGCACCCCCGGTTGGGCAGTGAATCAGCCCCAGCATTTT
TRBJ1-6 | NA | TRBV11-1 | NA | CASSLALGARSPLHF | TGTGCCAGCAGCTTAGCTCTGGGGGCGCGTTCACCCCTCCACTTT
TRBJ1-1 | NA | TRBV4-2 | TRBD1 | CASSPPGQGGDEAFF | TGTGCCAGCAGCCCCCCGGGACAGGGTGGGGATGAAGCTTTCTTT
TRBJ2-7 | NA | TRBV4-1 | TRBD2 | CASSQTSGGYEQYF | TGCGCCAGCAGCCAGACTAGCGGGGGCTACGAGCAGTACTTC